This section outlines one T cell receptor beta chain sequence together with its context. The antigen is unknown. These data originate in a study of cytomegalovirus exposure and HLA in healthy donors. 60 Vbeta and 13 Jbeta primers were used in PCR. Clones were read by immunoSEQ multiplex PCR, and TCRdb kept only the in-frame ones, dropping some. The sample carries some 140,000 clones, around 85% recorded once. Study findings and constraints: A previous analysis found most TCR beta V segments productive roughly 87% or roughly 30% of the time. An Asian-associated ancestry cluster reportedly showed fewer N-insertions than the approximately 600-donor mean in a later analysis. In all likelihood, a cluster of highly shared sequence variants was a sequencing artifact.

These donors counted as nominally healthy when sampled, but unrecorded immune exposures were likely. V trimming: 1 base; J trimming: 6 bases; junction bases outside the gene matches: 12. CDR1 and CDR2 from the germline V gene are MDHEN and SYDVKM. The CDR3 extends over 17 amino acids. The source is a woman in her 50s in good health and CMV-seropositive. The chain carries TRBV28 and TRBJ1-1; 9 bases are a match to TRBD1. Sequencing input: PBMCs. The CDR3 protein is CASSLLGTGNFAAEAFF. For the CDR3, the DNA is TGTGCCAGCAGTTTATTGGGGACAGGGAACTTTGCGGCTGAAGCTTTCTTT.